A single TCR beta chain is shown here with its context. The antigen it recognizes is unknown. No per-base quality is available; no much larger clone lies one base away. These data come from a study of T cell clones after liver transplantation (dated by TCRdb to about 2019). At the level of the whole study: Samples were obtained from ITN030ST, a randomized trial in which withdrawal of immunosuppression was attempted within 2 years of liver transplantation. Donor-reactive T cell clones were identified using TCRbeta sequencing after a pre-transplant mixed lymphocyte reaction and were then followed in post-transplant blood. Third party-reactive TCRbeta sequences were also identified from pre-transplant MLRs to serve as an antigen-independent comparator for donor-reactive sequences. Of the eight recipients, a few were HCV-positive, while the remaining recipients had been transplanted for non-autoimmune, non-viral indications. Subjects received no induction therapy and standard immunosuppression until randomization at 12-24 months post-transplant. Tolerance was defined as complete withdrawal of immunosuppression for at least one year without a rise in liver enzymes beyond twice the upper limit of normal. Blood samples were collected pre-transplant, pre-randomization before withdrawal, and post-randomization after either complete withdrawal or failed withdrawal. The studied cohort comprised 8 liver transplant recipients, 3 classified as tolerant and 5 as non-tolerant.

Thawed unstimulated PBMCs were stained for CD3, CD4 and CD8 and FACS-sorted into CD3+CD4+ and CD3+CD8+ populations. All 8 studied subjects were randomized to withdrawal of immunosuppression. The Qiagen DNeasy Blood and Tissue Kit was used for isolation of genomic DNA. CDR1 SGHTA and CDR2 FQGNSA are derived from the germline V gene. Between the V and J ends, shortened by 0 bases and 6 bases respectively, the junction contains 15 bases. From the cysteine through the phenylalanine, the CDR3 covers 15 amino acids. Only the CDR3 DNA is retained, 45 bases long and in frame from the first base. The paper as a whole reports these results and caveats: In two subjects, low numbers of available donor cells limited the measurable donor-reactive repertoire. In most of the 8 subjects, regardless of tolerance or HCV status, circulating donor-reactive CD4 TCRbeta sequences dropped significantly post-transplant. Since no allograft tissue specimens were available, donor-reactive T cells may have migrated into the graft instead of being deleted. When repertoire turnover was taken into account, detection of donor-reactive sequences was significantly reduced in 7 of 8 subjects for CD4 and in 8 of 8 subjects for CD8. The conclusions were preliminary, being limited by small, heterogeneous patient numbers and by non-standardized post-transplant time points. The decline in donor-reactive sequences exceeded the decline in third party-reactive sequences, suggesting partial antigen-specific deletion that was unrelated to withdrawal success.

Frozen genomic DNA underwent high-throughput TCRbeta CDR3 sequencing by immunoSEQ, including PCR amplification, mapping, bias correction and internal controls. The authors processed their data as follows. Only productive rearrangements were retained, with each unique TCRbeta sequence defined by its CDR3 nucleotide sequence together with its V and J gene. For classification of a sequence as donor-reactive, at least 5-fold expansion in CFSE-low cells relative to unstimulated pre-transplant cells and a frequency of at least 0.01% were required. To ensure at least 90% detection power, minimum frequency thresholds were set for each subject based on that subject's lowest-template unstimulated sample. Jensen-Shannon divergence between the top 1000 TCRbeta sequences post-transplant and pre-transplant was used to measure repertoire turnover. Two-sided Fisher's exact tests were used to test for changes in the detection of donor-reactive sequences. Here the immuneACCESS table is served through TCRdb, limited to in-frame sequences with V and J called. Missing clones are a known gap in these copies; in checked studies unresolved V genes cover under half, and the rest lacks a known reason. The V and J calls and clone size come from that table; D and trimming were worked out from the DNA. The sample contains about 75,000 clones, 84% of them found a single time. Clones ranked in the top ten supply 2% to 2.5% of the sample.

The sequencing used CD4+ T cells from blood, collected less than 50 months after liver transplant. Recombination joined TRBV7-2 with TRBJ2-7, and perhaps TRBD2 as D gene, on 5 matching bases. This TCR came from a human patient who received a liver transplant. Following a transplant, some T lymphocytes may have been derived from the graft donor. Read as DNA, the sequence is TGTGCCAGCAGCTTAGCGTTGGGCGGGCGTACCGAGCAGTACTTC. Protein translation: CASSLALGGRTEQYF.